The sequence of this TCR beta chain was determined in a study of T cells expressing NK-cell markers. Study-wide context: Of eight sequenced donors, seven were HCMV-seropositive and one HCMV-seronegative.

General study points: Of the CD8+ T cells in about 6 donors, about 1.0-7.5% belonged to dominant NKG2C+ clonotypes.

5'RACE template switching built TCR beta cDNA with unique molecular identifiers. TCRdb reprocessed the 5' RACE reads; each CDR3 protein has one entry and no DNA is given. The sample has 550,000 or so distinct CDR3 sequences, and its top ten clones hold approximately 3.6%. There are 13 residues in the CDR3. Germline lookup yields CDR1 LNHDA and CDR2 SQIVND (reference sequence). A remark on this clonotype: Its antigen is not identified.

Sample: blood T cells: a sorted CD56 or NKG2C T cell subset, CD4+ or CD8+ T cells, or bulk PBMC T cells (not recorded which). This receptor was taken from a young man in good health. The chain employs TRBV19 and TRBJ1-1. The CDR3 protein is CATSLPGNTEAFF.